This TCR beta chain was captured by sequencing in a study of control samples from healthy donors and cancer patients. This clone has just one count. TCRdb's copy holds only in-frame clones and misses some; the assay was immunoSEQ multiplex PCR. Seen here are roughly 86,000 clones, 90% to 95% observed once, and the top ten hold nearly 1.5%. The sequenced material came from blood. The source is a woman younger than 45 in good health.

The CDR3 here is CASSMGQGRYEQYF. In DNA form, the CDR3 reads TGTGCCAGTAGTATGGGACAGGGTCGGTACGAGCAGTACTTC. The genes are TRBV19 and TRBJ2-7; TRBD1 matches at 9 bases. V lost 3 bases, J lost 4 bases, and 4 bases stayed unmatched. This CDR3 is 14 amino acids long. Germline V gene lookup returns CDR1 LNHDA and CDR2 SQIVND (reference sequence).